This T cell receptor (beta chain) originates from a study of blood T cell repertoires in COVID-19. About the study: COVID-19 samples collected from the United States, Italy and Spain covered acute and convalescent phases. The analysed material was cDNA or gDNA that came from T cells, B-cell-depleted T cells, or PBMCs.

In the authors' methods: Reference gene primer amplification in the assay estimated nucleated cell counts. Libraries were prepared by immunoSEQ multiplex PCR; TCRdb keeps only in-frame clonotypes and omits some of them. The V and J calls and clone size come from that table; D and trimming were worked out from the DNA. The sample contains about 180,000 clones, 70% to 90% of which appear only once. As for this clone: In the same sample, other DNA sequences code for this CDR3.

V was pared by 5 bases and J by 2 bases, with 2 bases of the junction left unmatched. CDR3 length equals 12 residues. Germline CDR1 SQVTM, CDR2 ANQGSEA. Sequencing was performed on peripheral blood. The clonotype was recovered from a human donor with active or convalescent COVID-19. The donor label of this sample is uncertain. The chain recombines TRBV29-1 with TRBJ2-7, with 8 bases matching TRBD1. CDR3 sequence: CSVPGQAYEQYF. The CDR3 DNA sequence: TGCAGCGTTCCGGGACAGGCCTACGAGCAGTACTTC.